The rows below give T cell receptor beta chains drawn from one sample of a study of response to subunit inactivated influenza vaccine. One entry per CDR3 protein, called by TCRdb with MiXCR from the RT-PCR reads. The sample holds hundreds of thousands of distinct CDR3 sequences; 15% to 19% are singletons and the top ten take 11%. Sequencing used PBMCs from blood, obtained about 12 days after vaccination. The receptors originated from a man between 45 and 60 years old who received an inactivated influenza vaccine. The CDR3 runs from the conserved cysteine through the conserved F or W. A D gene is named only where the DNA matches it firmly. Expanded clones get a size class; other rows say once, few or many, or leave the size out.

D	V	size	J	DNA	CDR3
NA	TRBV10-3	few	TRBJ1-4	TGTGCCATCAGTGGCGGGACGCTAGAAAAACTGTTTTTT	CAISGGTLEKLFF
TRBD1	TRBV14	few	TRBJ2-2	TGTGCCAGCAGCCAAGATTCTTATGGGACAGGCAGCACCGGGGAGCTGTTTTTT	CASSQDSYGTGSTGELFF
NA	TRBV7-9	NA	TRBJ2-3	TGTGCCAGCAGCTTATCCCGCAGGGCAGTTACGCAGTATTTT	CASSLSRRAVTQYF
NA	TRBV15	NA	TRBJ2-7	TGTGCCACCAGCAGAGATGAGGCGACTACCTCCTACGAGCAGTACTTC	CATSRDEATTSYEQYF
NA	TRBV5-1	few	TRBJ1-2	TGCGCCAGCAGCTTGGACCCTAACTATGGCTACACCTTC	CASSLDPNYGYTF
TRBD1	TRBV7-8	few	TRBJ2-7	TGTGCCAGCAGCTTGCCGGGACAGGGACTGTACTTC	CASSLPGQGLYF
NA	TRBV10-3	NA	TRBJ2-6	TGTGCCATCAGTGAAAGAGGGACTGGGGCCAACGTCCTGACTTTC	CAISERGTGANVLTF
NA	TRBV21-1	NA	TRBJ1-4	TGTGCCAGCTCTCCCCCGGTGGAGGGATCTGAAAAACTGTTTTTT	CASSPPVEGSEKLFF
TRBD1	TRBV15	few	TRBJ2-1	TGTGCCACCAGCAGATCCCGGGACAGGGTTGAGCAGTTCTTC	CATSRSRDRVEQFF
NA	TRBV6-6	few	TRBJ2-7	TGTGCCAGCAAAGTACAGGGTTACGAGCAGTACTTC	CASKVQGYEQYF
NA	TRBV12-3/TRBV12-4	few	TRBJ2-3	TGTGCCAGCAGTTTAGCAGGTCCCCTAGAGGCGCAGTATTTT	CASSLAGPLEAQYF
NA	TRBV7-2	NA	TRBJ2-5	TGTGCCAGCAGCAAGCCGGGACGCAAGTACCAAGAGACCCAGTACTTC	CASSKPGRKYQETQYF
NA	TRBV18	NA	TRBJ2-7	TGTGCCAGCTCACCGGCGGATGGCTACGAGCAGTACTTC	CASSPADGYEQYF
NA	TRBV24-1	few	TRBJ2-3	TGTGCCACCAGTGATCTGGGACCGGGGATAGGGCAGTATTTT	CATSDLGPGIGQYF
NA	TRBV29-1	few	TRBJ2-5	TGCAGCGTTGAATTATGGGACGGGGAGTACCAAGAGACCCAGTACTTC	CSVELWDGEYQETQYF
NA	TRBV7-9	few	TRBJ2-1	TGTGCCAGCAGCTTAGCTCTGTACCCAAGTCTGTTCTTC	CASSLALYPSLFF
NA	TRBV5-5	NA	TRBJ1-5	TGTGCCAGCAGCTTGGTTGTGCGGGGCTACCAGCATTTT	CASSLVVRGYQHF
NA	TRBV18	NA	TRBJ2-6	TGTGCCAGCTCACCACCGGACAGCTCTGGGGCCAACGTCCTGACTTTC	CASSPPDSSGANVLTF
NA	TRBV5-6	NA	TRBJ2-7	TGTGCCAGCAGCTTGGAGGGACTCTACGAGCAGTACTTC	CASSLEGLYEQYF
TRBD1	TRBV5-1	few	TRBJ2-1	TGCGCCAGCAGCTTGGGGACAGGGGGAACCTACAATGAGCAGTTCTTC	CASSLGTGGTYNEQFF
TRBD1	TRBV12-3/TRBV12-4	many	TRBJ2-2	TGTGCCAGCTCATTCGGACAGGGGAACACCGGGGAGCTGTTTTTT	CASSFGQGNTGELFF